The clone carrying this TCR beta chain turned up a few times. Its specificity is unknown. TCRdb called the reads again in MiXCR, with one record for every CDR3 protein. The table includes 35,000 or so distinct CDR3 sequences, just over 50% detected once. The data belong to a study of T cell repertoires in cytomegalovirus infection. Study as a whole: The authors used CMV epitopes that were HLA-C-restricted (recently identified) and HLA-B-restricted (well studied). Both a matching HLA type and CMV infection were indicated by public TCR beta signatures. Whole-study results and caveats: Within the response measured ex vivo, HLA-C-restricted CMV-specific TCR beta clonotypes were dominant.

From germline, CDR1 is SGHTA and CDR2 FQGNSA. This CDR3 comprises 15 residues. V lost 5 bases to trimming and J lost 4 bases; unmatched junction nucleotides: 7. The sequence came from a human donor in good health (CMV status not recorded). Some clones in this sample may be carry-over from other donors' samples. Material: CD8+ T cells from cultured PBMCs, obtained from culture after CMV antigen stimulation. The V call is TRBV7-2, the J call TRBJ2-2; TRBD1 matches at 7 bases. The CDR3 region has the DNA TGTGCCAGCAGCCATGGACAGGAGTTCACCGGGGAGCTGTTTTTT. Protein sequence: CASSHGQEFTGELFF.